This TCR beta chain comes out of a study of T cells expressing NK-cell markers. About the study: Obtained from sorted CD3+CD56+NKG2C+, CD3+CD56+NKG2C- and CD3+CD56-NKG2C+ T cells were the TCR beta repertoires. Among eight sequenced donors, seven carried HCMV seropositivity while one was seronegative. General observations from the study: A range of about 1.0-8% of CD8+ T cells consisted of dominant NKG2C+ clonotypes in 5 to 7 donors.

A remark on this clonotype: Its matching antigen is unknown.

Production of TCR beta cDNA relied on 5'RACE template switching with UMIs. Reprocessing the 5' RACE reads, TCRdb reports a single entry for every CDR3 protein and omits DNA. The table for this sample gives about 150,000 distinct CDR3 sequences. The sample comprised blood T cells: a sorted CD56 or NKG2C T cell subset, CD4+ or CD8+ T cells, or bulk PBMC T cells (not recorded which). The sequence derives from a man aged 18 to 69 in good health.

CDR3 in amino acids: CASSEFGTGWVEQYF. This chain uses TRBV6-1 with TRBJ2-7; TCRdb indicates TRBD1, and absent DNA this call remains unverified. The CDR3 has 15 amino acids. Germline CDR1 is MNHNS and CDR2 is SASEGT.